The 18 T cell receptor beta chains given below trace back to one sample, sequenced in a study of blood T cell repertoires in COVID-19. The method was immunoSEQ multiplex PCR; TCRdb's version includes in-frame clones alone and lacks a portion of them. This sample has under 250,000 clones, with 92% found just once. Sequencing used peripheral blood. These receptors were collected from a young man with COVID-19, enrolled during active disease.

This chain connects TRBV9 to TRBJ1-2; D remains unclear. Germline-derived CDR1 and CDR2 are SGDLS and YYNGEE. Trimming took off 5 bases at V and 5 bases at J, with 16 bases between the two ends. The CDR3 loop spans 14 amino acids. This CDR3 reads CASRSVSGVYGYTF. The CDR3, as DNA: TGTGCCAGCAGGTCCGTATCCGGAGTATATGGCTACACCTTC.

The chain combines TRBV6-5 with TRBJ1-5; D might be TRBD1 (5 bases). Trimming cost V 6 bases and J 7 bases, with 16 bases left between them. Germline V CDR1 and CDR2: MNHEY, SVGAGI. This CDR3 spans 14 amino acids. The CDR3 here is CASRAFGGGQPQHF. As DNA, the CDR3 is TGTGCCAGCAGGGCCTTCGGGGGTGGGCAGCCCCAGCATTTT.

This clone was seen more than once but under ten times. The chain has TRBV6-5 and TRBJ1-6; possibly TRBD1 for D (5 bases). The V end lost 7 bases, the J end lost 9 bases, and 16 bases lay between the germline ends. Germline assignment: CDR1 MNHEY and CDR2 SVGAGI. This CDR3 comprises 14 residues. CDR3 DNA sequence: TGTGCCAGCACTATCAGGGTAGATGGTTCACCCCTCCACTTT. Translation gives CASTIRVDGSPLHF.

The chain joins TRBV6-5 to TRBJ1-3; D possibly corresponds to TRBD1 (5 bases). Trimming took 2 bases from V and 3 from J, leaving 8 bases between them. Germline CDR1 and CDR2: MNHEY and SVGAGI. There are 14 residues in the CDR3. The CDR3 region is CASSYGGVGNTIYF. The CDR3 nucleotides are TGTGCCAGCAGTTACGGAGGGGTTGGAAACACCATATATTTT.

This chain links TRBV24-1 with TRBJ2-1; 8 bases map to TRBD1. Germline V gene sequence: CDR1 KGHDR, CDR2 SFDVKD. Germline trimming cut 4 bases from V and 0 bases from J; bases unmatched to any gene: 4. This CDR3 spans 16 amino acids. The CDR3 nucleotides are TGTGCCACCAGTGACCGAACAGGGGGCTCCTACAATGAGCAGTTCTTC. Translating gives CATSDRTGGSYNEQFF.

The V call is TRBV19, the J call TRBJ2-7; 8 bases map to TRBD2. The V gene end was trimmed by 3 bases and the J gene end by 7 bases; junction bases not matched to a gene: 8. CDR1 and CDR2 from the germline V gene are LNHDA and SQIVND (reference sequence). The CDR3 contains 14 residues. CDR3 in DNA: TGTGCCAGTAGTATGAGCGGGGGATCAAGGGAGCAGTACTTC. Translating gives CASSMSGGSREQYF.

J is TRBJ1-2 and V is TRBV6-5; D is unclear. The V and J ends lost 7 bases and 4 bases respectively, with 13 bases between them. The germline V gene encodes CDR1 MNHEY and CDR2 SVGAGI. The length of the CDR3 is 13 residues. The CDR3 loop reads CASKIRTGYGYTF. DNA of the CDR3: TGTGCCAGCAAGATCAGGACTGGCTATGGCTACACCTTC.

The V call is TRBV2, the J call TRBJ1-2; 10 bases line up with TRBD1. CDR3 size: 14 residues. With 5 bases clipped from V and 5 bases from J, the junction kept 5 bases outside the gene matches. Germline CDR1 and CDR2: SNHLY and FYNNEI. CDR3: CASSRQGAEYGYTF. As DNA, the CDR3 is TGTGCCAGCAGTAGACAGGGGGCTGAGTATGGCTACACCTTC.

The rearrangement uses TRBV29-1 and TRBJ1-2, with D possibly matching TRBD1 (6 bases). The ends were cut back, 4 bases at V and 0 bases at J, with 9 bases in the middle. Germline CDR1 reads SQVTM; CDR2 reads ANQGSEA. CDR3 length: 13 amino acids. The CDR3 DNA sequence: TGCAGCGTTGGGACAGAACCTAACTATGGCTACACCTTC. Protein product: CSVGTEPNYGYTF.

The V call is TRBV21-1, the J call TRBJ1-1; the D call TRBD1 from the table was never checked on the DNA. TRBV21-1 is labeled a pseudogene. CDR3 length equals 16 residues. The CDR3 DNA is TGTGCCAGCAGCCAGGGGGGTTCCCTGGGGAACACTGAAGCTTTCTTT. Its protein is CASSQGGSLGNTEAFF.

The chain uses TRBV9 and TRBJ1-6; D is ambiguous. Trimming cost V 3 bases and J 7 bases, with 8 bases left between them. Germline V gene data show CDR1 as SGDLS and CDR2 as YYNGEE. CDR3 length equals 13 residues. DNA of the CDR3: TGTGCCAGCAGCGGGGAGGTGAATTCACCCCTCCACTTT. Protein product: CASSGEVNSPLHF.

DNA of the CDR3: TGTGCCAGCAGCTTAGGCGGGCCAGGCTCCTACGAGCAGTACTTC. Its translation is CASSLGGPGSYEQYF. The rearrangement joins TRBV11-3 to TRBJ2-7; D may be TRBD2 (5 bases). CDR3 length: 15 residues. V lost 1 base, J lost 0 bases, and 10 bases lay in between. Germline V gene data show CDR1 as SGHNT and CDR2 as YENEEA.

This rearrangement joins TRBV11-2 to TRBJ2-5; 8 positions agree with TRBD2. The germline gives CDR1 SGHAT, CDR2 FQNNGV. V was clipped by 4 bases and J by 3 bases; unmatched bases: 10. The CDR3 runs 16 residues. The CDR3 spells CASSYISSGPEETQYF. CDR3 nucleotides: TGTGCCAGCAGCTATATATCTAGCGGGCCCGAAGAGACCCAGTACTTC.

This sequence joins TRBV19 and TRBJ1-6; no firm D call. The V gene's germline CDR1 is LNHDA and CDR2 SQIVND (reference sequence). The CDR3 loop spans 18 amino acids. Trimming left V 4 bases short and J 8 bases short, with 24 bases between. As DNA, the CDR3 is TGTGCCAGTAGTACAAAATCCGACTTCGTGGGTCGGGATTCACCCCTCCACTTT. Its translation: CASSTKSDFVGRDSPLHF. Filled out from reference TRBV19 and TRBJ1-6, the complete variable domain reads DGGITQSPKYLFRKEGQNVTLSCEQNLNHDAMYWYRQDPGQGLRLIYYSQIVNDFQKGDIAEGYSVSREKKESFPLTVTSAQKNPTAFYLCASSTKSDFVGRDSPLHFGNGTRLTVT.

This clone was recorded a few times. The V and J genes are TRBV5-1 and TRBJ1-2, with D possibly TRBD1 on 6 matching bases. Germline V gene data show CDR1 as SGHRS and CDR2 as YFSETQ. V lost 0 bases to trimming and J lost 7 bases, with 10 bases between them. The CDR3 sequence is 13 residues long. The CDR3 sequence is CASSLDTGFGYTF. The CDR3 coding sequence is TGCGCCAGCAGCTTGGATACAGGGTTTGGCTACACCTTC. Filled out from reference TRBV5-1 and TRBJ1-2, the complete variable domain reads KAGVTQTPRYLIKTRGQQVTLSCSPISGHRSVSWYQQTPGQGLQFLFEYFSETQRNKGNFPGRFSGRQFSNSRSEMNVSTLELGDSALYLCASSLDTGFGYTFGSGTRLTVV.

J is TRBJ1-5 and V is TRBV6-5; D may be TRBD1 (6 bases). Trimming pared 6 bases from V and 1 base from J, leaving 13 bases between. The germline V gene encodes CDR1 MNHEY and CDR2 SVGAGI. CDR3 length equals 15 residues. Here the CDR3 reads CASSPLGQSNQPQHF. The CDR3 DNA reads TGTGCCAGCAGCCCCCTGGGACAAAGCAATCAGCCCCAGCATTTT.

The chain carries TRBV14 and TRBJ1-1, with D tentatively TRBD1 (6 bases). Germline CDR1 SGHDN, CDR2 FVKESK. There are 15 residues in the CDR3. Trimming removed 4 bases at V and 1 base at J, with 13 bases between. CDR3 protein: CASSRGQISNTEAFF. Here the CDR3 DNA reads TGTGCCAGCAGCCGCGGACAGATCTCGAACACTGAAGCTTTCTTT.

CDR3 region: CASRADTYGYTF. DNA of the CDR3: TGTGCCAGCAGGGCCGACACCTATGGCTACACCTTC. The chain is built from TRBV12-3 or TRBV12-4 and TRBJ1-2, with D uncertain. This CDR3 contains 12 residues. Trimming took off 6 bases at V and 4 bases at J, with 9 bases between the two ends.